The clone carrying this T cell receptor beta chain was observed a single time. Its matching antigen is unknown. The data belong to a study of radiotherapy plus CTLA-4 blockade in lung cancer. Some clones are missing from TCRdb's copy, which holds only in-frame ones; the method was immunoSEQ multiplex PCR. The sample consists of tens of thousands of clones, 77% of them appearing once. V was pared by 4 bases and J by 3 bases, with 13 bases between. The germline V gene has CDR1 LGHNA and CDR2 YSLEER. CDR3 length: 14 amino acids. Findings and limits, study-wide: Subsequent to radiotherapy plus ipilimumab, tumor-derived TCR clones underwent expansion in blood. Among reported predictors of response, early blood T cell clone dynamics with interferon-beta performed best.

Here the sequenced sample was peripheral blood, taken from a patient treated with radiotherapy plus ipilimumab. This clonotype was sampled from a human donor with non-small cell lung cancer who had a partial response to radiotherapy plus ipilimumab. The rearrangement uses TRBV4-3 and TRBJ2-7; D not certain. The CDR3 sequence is CASSRRSGGYEQYF. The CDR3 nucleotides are TGCGCCAGCAGCCGCCGATCAGGTGGCTACGAGCAGTACTTC.